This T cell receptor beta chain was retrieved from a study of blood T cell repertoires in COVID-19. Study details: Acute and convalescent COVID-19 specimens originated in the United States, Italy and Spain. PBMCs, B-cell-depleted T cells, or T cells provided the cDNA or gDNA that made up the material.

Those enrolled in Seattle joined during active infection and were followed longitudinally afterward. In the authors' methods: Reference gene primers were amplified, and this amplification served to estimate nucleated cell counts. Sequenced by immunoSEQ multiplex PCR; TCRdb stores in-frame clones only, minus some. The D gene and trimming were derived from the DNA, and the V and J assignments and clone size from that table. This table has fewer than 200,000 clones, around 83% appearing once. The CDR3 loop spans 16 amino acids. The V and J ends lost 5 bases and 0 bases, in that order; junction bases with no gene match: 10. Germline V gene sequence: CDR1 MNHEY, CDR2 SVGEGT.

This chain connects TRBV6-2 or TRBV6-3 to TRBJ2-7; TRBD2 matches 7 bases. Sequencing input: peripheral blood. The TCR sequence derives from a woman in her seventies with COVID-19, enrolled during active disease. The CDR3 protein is CASSRLAFLSSYEQYF. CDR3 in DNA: TGTGCCAGCAGTCGACTAGCCTTCCTGAGCTCCTACGAGCAGTACTTC.